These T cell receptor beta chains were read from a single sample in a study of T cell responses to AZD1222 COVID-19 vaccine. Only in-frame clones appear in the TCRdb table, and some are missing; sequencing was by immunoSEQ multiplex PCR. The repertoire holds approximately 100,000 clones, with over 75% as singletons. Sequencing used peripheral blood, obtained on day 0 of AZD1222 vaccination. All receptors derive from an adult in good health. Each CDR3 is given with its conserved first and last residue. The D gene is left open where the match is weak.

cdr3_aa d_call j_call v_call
CASSVGKDQPQHF . TRBJ1-5 TRBV9
CASSRDPGGVPRGYTF . TRBJ1-2 TRBV11-2
CASSQSGIQTQYF . TRBJ2-5 TRBV23-1
CASLGAGDSYEQYF TRBD2 TRBJ2-7 TRBV10-3
CATSRDLSGRASGQFF TRBD2 TRBJ2-1 TRBV15
CASSQGTSGRAGTDTQYF TRBD2 TRBJ2-3 TRBV3-1/TRBV3-2
CATSERLVWGGSTDTQYF TRBD2 TRBJ2-3 TRBV15
CASSARTGGNSPLHF TRBD1 TRBJ1-6 TRBV3-1/TRBV3-2
CASSLDRIRGSPLHF . TRBJ1-6 TRBV5-1
CASVRRAGGHQPQHF . TRBJ1-5 TRBV21-1
CASSQAGTSGSHEQFF TRBD2 TRBJ2-1 TRBV4-1
CATSRATLHF . TRBJ1-6 TRBV15
CGVRSVSEQYF . TRBJ2-7 TRBV28
CSVNPAEGPRGAFF . TRBJ1-1 TRBV29-1
CASSLDTDLYEQYF . TRBJ2-7 TRBV6-5
CASRYQRGNSTDTQYF TRBD2 TRBJ2-3 TRBV28
CASSPASTSGTQETQYF TRBD2 TRBJ2-5 TRBV18
CASSLAAVNEQFF . TRBJ2-1 TRBV3-1/TRBV3-2
CASSDRTGGAKQQYF TRBD1 TRBJ2-7 TRBV2
CASSNEFDPTEAFF . TRBJ1-1 TRBV19
CASSPGTGVLQPQHF TRBD1 TRBJ1-5 TRBV27
CASSSGRSTDTQYF . TRBJ2-3 TRBV9
CASRAGIPYEQYF . TRBJ2-7 TRBV10-2
CASGLYTLRQTHGYTF . TRBJ1-2 TRBV12-5
CASSLPPPGNEQFF . TRBJ2-1 TRBV5-1
CASSVEDRLNTGELFF . TRBJ2-2 TRBV9
CASSHDPFREAFF . TRBJ1-1 TRBV3-1/TRBV3-2
CASSSRDRPSPF TRBD1 TRBJ1-2 TRBV28
CASSAGLAGGETQYF TRBD2 TRBJ2-5 TRBV5-1
CASSLKWTEAFF . TRBJ1-1 TRBV28
CASTLGQEANYGYTF TRBD1 TRBJ1-2 TRBV5-1
CASKRQAYNEQFF . TRBJ2-1 TRBV6-5
CASRGQIANYGYTF . TRBJ1-2 TRBV19
CATSKSRQGQETQYF TRBD1 TRBJ2-5 TRBV15
CASSASVDSYNEQFF . TRBJ2-1 TRBV5-1
CASSLGIGGDSYEQYF . TRBJ2-7 TRBV5-4